This TCR beta chain was documented in a study of blood T cell repertoires in COVID-19. Recruitment covered under 25 US areas and drew participants whose ages spanned roughly 18 to 95 years. Data came from immunoSEQ multiplex PCR; TCRdb stores just in-frame clones and leaves some out. This sample has over 250,000 clones; roughly 89% occur once, and the top ten carry more than 8.5%. V was pared by 5 bases and J by 9 bases, with 17 bases between. From germline, CDR1 is SGHTA and CDR2 FQGNSA. This CDR3 comprises 15 residues. Sequencing was performed on PBMCs or T cells enriched from blood (not recorded which). V gene TRBV7-2 combines with J gene TRBJ1-6; D is ambiguous. The receptor was derived from a woman younger than 35 who had recovered from COVID-19. The CDR3 sequence is CASSPRRSLGSPLHF. In nucleotides, the CDR3 is TGTGCCAGCAGCCCCCGGAGGTCCTTAGGTTCACCCCTCCACTTT.